The following is a T cell receptor beta chain sequence with its context. The germline V gene has CDR1 SEHNR and CDR2 FQNEAQ (reference sequence). The CDR3 has 13 amino acids. Trimming removed 0 bases from V and 2 bases from J, with 5 bases in between. Original processing notes: Nucleated cell number was recorded as an estimate derived from reference gene primer amplification. This table comes from immunoSEQ multiplex PCR, and its TCRdb copy is limited to in-frame clones, with some not included. V and J calls and clone size follow that table, whereas D and trimming were derived from the DNA. The sample yields about 60,000 clones, roughly 74% seen once. The data were obtained in a study of blood T cell repertoires in COVID-19. Study summary: The study drew acute and convalescent COVID-19 samples from the United States, Italy and Spain. From T cells, B-cell-depleted T cells, or PBMCs came the material, which was cDNA or gDNA.

Sequencing used peripheral blood. This chain joins TRBV7-9 and TRBJ2-7, with no clear D. This clonotype was obtained from a human donor in a cohort sampled during active COVID-19. The CDR3 here is CASSLALTYEQYF. In DNA form, the CDR3 reads TGTGCCAGCAGCTTAGCACTTACCTACGAGCAGTACTTC.